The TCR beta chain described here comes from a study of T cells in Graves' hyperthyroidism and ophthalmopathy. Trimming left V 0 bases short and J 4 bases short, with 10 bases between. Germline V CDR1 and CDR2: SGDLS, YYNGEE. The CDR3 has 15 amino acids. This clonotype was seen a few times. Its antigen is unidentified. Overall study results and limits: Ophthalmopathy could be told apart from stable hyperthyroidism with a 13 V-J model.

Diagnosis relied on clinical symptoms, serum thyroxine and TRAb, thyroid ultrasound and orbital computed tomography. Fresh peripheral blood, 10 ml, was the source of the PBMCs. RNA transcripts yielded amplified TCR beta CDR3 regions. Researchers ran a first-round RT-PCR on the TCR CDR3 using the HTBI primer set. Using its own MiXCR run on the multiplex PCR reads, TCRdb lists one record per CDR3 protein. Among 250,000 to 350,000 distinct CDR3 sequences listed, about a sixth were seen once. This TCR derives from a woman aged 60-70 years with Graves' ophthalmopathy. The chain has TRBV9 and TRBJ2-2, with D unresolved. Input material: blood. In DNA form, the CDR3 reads TGTGCCAGCAGCGTAGCATTAGCTGGCACCGGGGAGCTGTTTTTT. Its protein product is CASSVALAGTGELFF.